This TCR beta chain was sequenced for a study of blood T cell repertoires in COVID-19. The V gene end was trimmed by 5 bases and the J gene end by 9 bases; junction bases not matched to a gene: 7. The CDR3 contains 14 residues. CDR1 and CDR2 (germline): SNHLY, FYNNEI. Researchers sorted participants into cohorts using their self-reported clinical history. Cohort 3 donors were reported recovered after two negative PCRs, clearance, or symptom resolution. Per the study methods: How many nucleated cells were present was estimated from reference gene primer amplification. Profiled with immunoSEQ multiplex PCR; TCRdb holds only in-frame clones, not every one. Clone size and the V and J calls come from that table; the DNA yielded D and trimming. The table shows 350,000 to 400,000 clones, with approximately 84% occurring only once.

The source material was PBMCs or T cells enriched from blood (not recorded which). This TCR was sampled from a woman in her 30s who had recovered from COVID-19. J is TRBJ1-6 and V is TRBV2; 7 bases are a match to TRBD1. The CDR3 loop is CASSRDRVGSPLHF. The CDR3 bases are TGTGCCAGCAGTCGCGACAGGGTGGGTTCACCCCTCCACTTT.